Shown below are 15 T cell receptor beta chains from a single sample sequenced in a study of early T cells in non-severe SARS-CoV-2 infection. TCRdb used MiXCR to reprocess the 5' RACE reads, holding one entry per CDR3 protein. The top ten clones hold roughly 8% of a sample with around 45,000 distinct CDR3 sequences, less than 8.5% of them seen once. The sample comprised whole blood. Source of these receptors: an adult who was a healthcare worker with PCR-confirmed SARS-CoV-2 infection or an uninfected control (not recorded which).

The sample holds many counts of this clonotype. The chain links TRBV19 to TRBJ1-4; 8 bases match TRBD1. Unmatched junction bases numbered 10, after V lost 7 bases and J lost 3 bases. The germline gives CDR1 LNHDA, CDR2 SQIVND (reference sequence). The CDR3 contains 16 residues. The CDR3 DNA reads as TGTGCCAGTACCTCACTTCGACAGGGGCCTAATGAAAAACTGTTTTTT. Protein product: CASTSLRQGPNEKLFF. Looking up the rest from reference TRBV19 and TRBJ1-4 gives the full variable domain: DGGITQSPKYLFRKEGQNVTLSCEQNLNHDAMYWYRQDPGQGLRLIYYSQIVNDFQKGDIAEGYSVSREKKESFPLTVTSAQKNPTAFYLCASTSLRQGPNEKLFFGSGTQLSVL.

CDR3 nucleotide sequence: TGTGCCGGACGTACCCTCTTGTGGAGAATGAACACTGAAGCTTTCTTT. Translating gives CAGRTLLWRMNTEAFF. The genes are TRBV14 and TRBJ1-1; D remains unclear. The CDR3 totals 16 residues. V lost 11 bases to trimming and J lost 0 bases, with 22 bases between them. Per the germline V gene, CDR1 is SGHDN and CDR2 is FVKESK.

This rearrangement joins TRBV9 to TRBJ2-1, with 8 bases that match TRBD2. The CDR3 has 17 amino acids. Per the germline V gene, CDR1 is SGDLS and CDR2 is YYNGEE. V was clipped by 3 bases and J by 7 bases; unmatched bases: 15. The CDR3 reads CASSALWTSPRGNEQFF. In DNA form, the CDR3 reads TGTGCCAGCAGCGCCCTTTGGACTAGCCCCAGGGGTAATGAGCAGTTCTTC.

Comment on this clonotype: Since a much larger clone is just one base distant, this may be a read error. The V gene is TRBV24-1, the J gene TRBJ1-2; the match to TRBD1 covers 9 bases. The germline CDR1 and CDR2 sequences are KGHDR and SFDVKD. This CDR3 has 14 amino acids. With 6 bases clipped from V and 3 bases from J, the junction kept 4 bases outside the gene matches. DNA for the CDR3: TGTGCCACCAGTCGCTGGGACAGGGACTATGGCTACACCTTC. Protein product: CATSRWDRDYGYTF.

The chain recombines TRBV2 with TRBJ1-1, with 7 bases lining up with TRBD1. This CDR3 region has 12 residues. The V segment lost 5 bases and the J segment 10 bases; nucleotides outside the gene matches: 7. Germline CDR1 is SNHLY and CDR2 is FYNNEI. CDR3 nucleotides: TGTGCCAGCAGTAAGACAGGGCGTCCAGCTTTCTTT. Protein product: CASSKTGRPAFF. The complete variable domain, with remaining parts taken from reference TRBV2 and TRBJ1-1, reads EPEVTQTPSHQVTQMGQEVILRCVPISNHLYFYWYRQILGQKVEFLVSFYNNEISEKSEIFDDQFSVERPDGSNFTLKIRSTKLEDSAMYFCASSKTGRPAFFGQGTRLTVV.

This clonotype has more than one count but fewer than ten. This chain links TRBV29-1 with TRBJ1-1; TRBD1 is a possible D gene (5 bases). Germline V gives CDR1 SQVTM, CDR2 ANQGSEA. The CDR3 is made up of 13 amino acids. Trimming took 6 bases from V and 5 from J, leaving 16 bases between them. CDR3 DNA sequence: TGCAGCGTGCGATCGGGGGGGTGGACTGAAGCTTTCTTT. It translates to CSVRSGGWTEAFF.

Ten or more counts support this clonotype. The chain links TRBV19 to TRBJ2-1; D assignment may be TRBD1 or TRBD2 (5 bases each). The CDR3 is made up of 12 amino acids. The germline CDR1 and CDR2 sequences are LNHDA and SQIVND (reference sequence). Trimming shortened V by 10 bases and J by 4 bases, and 11 bases separated the two germline ends. CDR3 region: CATRDLYNEQFF. The CDR3 bases are TGTGCCACCCGGGACCTTTACAATGAGCAGTTCTTC.

This clonotype was found many times. The V gene is TRBV6-2 or TRBV6-3, the J gene TRBJ2-1; the D is unclear. V shed 7 bases and J shed 10 bases, with 14 bases lying between them. Germline CDR1 reads MNHEY; CDR2 reads SVGEGT. This CDR3 is 12 amino acids long. The CDR3 here is CASTTGRREQFF. CDR3 sequence (DNA): TGTGCCAGCACTACCGGGCGAAGGGAGCAGTTCTTC.

This clonotype was found many times. The genes are TRBV7-2 and TRBJ1-1; D not certain. The CDR3 consists of 15 residues. Germline V CDR1 and CDR2: SGHTA, FQGNSA. Trimming removed 1 base at V and 4 bases at J, with 13 bases between. The CDR3 sequence is CASSLDPGSSTEAFF. CDR3 in DNA: TGTGCCAGCAGCTTAGATCCGGGGAGTAGCACTGAAGCTTTCTTT.

In this sample, this clonotype turned up a few times. The V gene is TRBV12-3 or TRBV12-4, the J gene TRBJ2-1; D is uncertain. V was trimmed by 3 bases and J by 5 bases, leaving 11 bases between them. CDR3 length: 14 residues. CDR3 bases: TGTGCCAGCAGTTTTCCCCGGGTCCACAATGAGCAGTTCTTC. Protein sequence: CASSFPRVHNEQFF.

Ten or more counts support this clonotype. V and J are TRBV4-2 and TRBJ2-4; D not resolved. The V end was cut by 2 bases, the J end by 0 bases, with 17 bases between. Germline CDR1 and CDR2: LGHNA and YNFKEQ. This CDR3 has 18 amino acids. The chain's CDR3 is CASSQPAGRLLAKNIQYF. CDR3 DNA: TGTGCCAGCAGCCAACCCGCCGGACGGCTCTTAGCCAAAAACATTCAGTACTTC.

This clonotype was seen only a few times. This chain uses TRBV4-3 with TRBJ2-7; unclear D gene. Germline CDR1 reads LGHNA; CDR2 reads YSLEER. V lost 1 base to trimming and J lost 2 bases, with 9 bases between them. This CDR3 has 14 amino acids. The CDR3 sequence: CASSQGSSTYEQYF. DNA of the CDR3: TGCGCCAGCAGCCAAGGCTCGAGCACCTACGAGCAGTACTTC.

In its sample, this clonotype was seen a few times. The genes are TRBV28 and TRBJ1-5; maybe TRBD1 (6 bases). CDR3 length: 15 residues. Germline V lookup: CDR1 MDHEN, CDR2 SYDVKM. V shed 4 bases and J shed 3 bases, with 13 bases lying between them. CDR3 DNA: TGTGCCAGCAGTTCCGAGACAGGACCCAATCAGCCCCAGCATTTT. Translated, it gives CASSSETGPNQPQHF.

This clonotype was detected many times. This rearrangement joins TRBV30 to TRBJ1-2; D remains unclear. Germline lookup yields CDR1 GTSNPN and CDR2 SVGIG (reference sequence). V was cut by 2 bases and J by 8 bases, with 15 bases left in between. The CDR3 sequence is 13 residues long. For the CDR3, the DNA is TGTGCCTGGAGTTGGTGGTCCGACATGGGCTACACCTTC. Protein product: CAWSWWSDMGYTF.

CDR3: CASSLVSGEGEQYF. The CDR3, as DNA: TGTGCCAGCAGTTTAGTCTCCGGGGAAGGCGAGCAGTACTTC. The chain recombines TRBV27 with TRBJ2-7; D is possibly TRBD2 (5 bases). The germline V gene encodes CDR1 MNHEY and CDR2 SMNVEV (reference sequence). V was trimmed by 2 bases and J by 6 bases, leaving 14 bases between them. The CDR3 is 14 residues long.